This T cell receptor (beta chain) was captured in a study of cytomegalovirus exposure and HLA in healthy donors. This PCR relied on a set of 60 Vbeta primers and 13 Jbeta primers. TCRdb's copy holds only in-frame clones and misses some; the assay was immunoSEQ multiplex PCR. The sample lists 90,000 to 110,000 clones; roughly 63% were seen once. CDR3 length equals 14 residues. CDR1 and CDR2 (germline): SGHDT, YYEEEE. V shed 4 bases, J shed 5 bases, and the junction held 5 bases outside the gene matches. The sample holds a few counts of this clone. Its antigen is undetermined. Whole-study results and caveats: In a later analysis, specific HLA alleles were associated with 15,000 or so TCR beta sequences at a 0.05 false discovery rate. Most TCRs appeared rarely, but some public TCRs recurred in many donors.

The TCR was taken from a woman in her 70s in good health and CMV-seropositive. Sequences were obtained from PBMCs. V and J are TRBV5-6 and TRBJ1-1; TRBD1 matches 10 bases. CDR3 residues: CASSRQGARTEAFF. The DNA for the CDR3 is TGTGCCAGCAGCCGACAGGGGGCTAGGACTGAAGCTTTCTTT.